The 10 T cell receptor beta chains presented below share a single source sample, sequenced in a study of cytomegalovirus exposure and HLA in healthy donors. In the PCR, 60 Vbeta and 13 Jbeta primers were used. Produced via immunoSEQ multiplex PCR; TCRdb's table is partial and in-frame only. The sample includes over 30,000 clones, 70% to 90% of them seen just once. The sequenced sample was PBMCs. The receptors originated from a middle-aged woman in good health and CMV-seropositive.

The J gene is TRBJ1-2, the V gene TRBV11-1, with a possible D match to TRBD1 (6 bases). Trimming pared 5 bases from V and 4 bases from J, leaving 14 bases between. The CDR3 is 14 residues long. Germline V gene lookup returns CDR1 SGHAT and CDR2 FQDESV (reference sequence). The DNA of the CDR3 is TGTGCCAGCAGCCCTGACCAGGGGACCTATGGCTACACCTTC. As protein: CASSPDQGTYGYTF.

J is TRBJ2-3 and V is TRBV4-3, with TRBD2 matching over 9 bases. Germline CDR1 LGHNA, CDR2 YSLEER. The CDR3 length is 17 residues. With V trimmed by 0 bases and J by 3 bases, 7 bases remained unmatched. CDR3 residues: CASSQEFAGGPTDTQYF. The DNA for the CDR3 is TGCGCCAGCAGCCAAGAGTTCGCGGGGGGGCCGACAGATACGCAGTATTTT.

The J gene is TRBJ1-1, the V gene TRBV5-6, with D possibly being TRBD1 (5 bases). Trimming removed 0 bases at V and 3 bases at J, with 12 bases between. CDR1 is SGHDT and CDR2 is YYEEEE in the germline V gene. The CDR3 runs to 15 residues. CDR3 DNA: TGTGCCAGCAGCTTGGAGTCAGGGCGGTACACTGAAGCTTTCTTT. Its translation: CASSLESGRYTEAFF.

This clone was found a few times. The J gene is TRBJ1-1, the V gene TRBV6-5; D may be TRBD1 (5 bases). The germline gives CDR1 MNHEY, CDR2 SVGAGI. V was pared by 6 bases and J by 4 bases, with 18 bases between. The CDR3 has 15 amino acids. In nucleotides, the CDR3 is TGTGCCAGCAGCCCCCCGGGGGGGTGGGGCACTGAAGCTTTCTTT. It yields the protein CASSPPGGWGTEAFF.

The V gene is TRBV7-2, the J gene TRBJ2-5; possible D gene TRBD1, 5 bases. The germline gives CDR1 SGHTA, CDR2 FQGNSA. The V gene lost 1 base and the J gene lost 5 bases, with 8 bases spanning the gap. The CDR3 contains 13 residues. Written as DNA, the CDR3 is TGTGCCAGCAGCTTAGAGGGGTTCGAGACCCAGTACTTC. Protein: CASSLEGFETQYF.

As DNA, the CDR3 is TGTGCCAGCAGTTACACGACCGGACAGTCCTACGAGCAGTACTTC. This codes for CASSYTTGQSYEQYF. The genes are TRBV6-5 and TRBJ2-7, with D tentatively TRBD1 (6 bases). The germline gives CDR1 MNHEY, CDR2 SVGAGI. The CDR3 runs 15 residues. Trimming stripped 2 bases from V and 1 base from J, with 12 bases between.

This clone showed up just once. This chain uses TRBV6-5 with TRBJ1-3, with a tentative D call TRBD1 (5 bases). The V gene lost 0 bases and the J gene lost 3 bases, with 12 bases spanning the gap. Germline CDR1 is MNHEY and CDR2 is SVGAGI. The CDR3 is 16 amino acids. The CDR3 protein is CASSYSALGGGNTIYF. The CDR3 nucleotides are TGTGCCAGCAGTTACTCCGCCCTCGGGGGTGGAAACACCATATATTTT.

The chain has TRBV28 and TRBJ1-5; no clear D. V was shortened by 6 bases and J by 9 bases, with 18 bases between the two germline ends. Per the germline V gene, CDR1 is MDHEN and CDR2 is SYDVKM. The CDR3 extends over 14 amino acids. Written as DNA, the CDR3 is TGTGCCAGCAGACCGGCAGGCGACGGCAGGCCCCAGCATTTT. Residues: CASRPAGDGRPQHF.

In its sample, this clone was seen once. V usage is TRBV6-1 and J usage is TRBJ1-6; 7 bases are a match to TRBD1. The J segment lost 7 bases and the V segment lost 10 bases, leaving 10 bases of the junction unmatched. Germline V gives CDR1 MNHNS, CDR2 SASEGT. The CDR3 loop spans 14 amino acids. The CDR3 loop is CATSPDRLNSPLHF. DNA for the CDR3: TGTGCCACTTCACCGGACAGGTTGAATTCACCCCTCCACTTT.

This chain links TRBV16 with TRBJ1-2, with no clear D. This CDR3 region has 16 residues. The germline gives CDR1 KGHSY, CDR2 FQNENV. V lost 0 bases and J lost 4, with 15 bases in between. The CDR3 sequence is CASSQSAGWSSYGYTF. CDR3 DNA: TGTGCCAGCAGCCAATCAGCCGGGTGGTCTTCCTATGGCTACACCTTC.